A selection of T cell receptor beta chains follows, all from one sample in a study of shared clonotypes between healthy human individuals. TCRdb's table, derived via immunoSEQ multiplex PCR, lists solely in-frame clones and lacks some. The repertoire holds about 1 million clones, with 60% to 80% as singletons. What was sequenced was memory CD4+ T cells sorted from blood. All receptors derive from a man younger than 35 in good health. CDR3s include the opening cysteine and the closing phenylalanine or tryptophan. Each record gives: J gene, clone size, D gene, V gene, CDR3 DNA, CDR3 protein. D genes are given only for firm matches. Size tells how often a clone was seen (once, few, many) or the class of an expanded clone, and some rows leave it out.

J: TRBJ1-2
size: .
D: .
V: TRBV9
DNA: TGTGCCAGCAGCGTTTTCCAGGCTGCGAACTATGGCTACACCTTC
CDR3: CASSVFQAANYGYTF

J: TRBJ2-7
size: .
D: .
V: TRBV7-9
DNA: TGTGCCCCCGAGGCTTTTCGCTCCTACGAGCAGTACTTC
CDR3: CAPEAFRSYEQYF

J: TRBJ2-7
size: .
D: TRBD2
V: TRBV5-1
DNA: TGCGCCAGCAGCTTGGATAGGGCTAGCGGGAGACACGAGCAGTACTTC
CDR3: CASSLDRASGRHEQYF

J: TRBJ1-5
size: .
D: .
V: TRBV30
DNA: TGTGCCTGGAGTGTCAAGGGGATGAATCAGCCCCAGCATTTT
CDR3: CAWSVKGMNQPQHF

J: TRBJ1-2
size: .
D: TRBD1
V: TRBV5-4
DNA: TGTGCCAGCAGCTCCGCCGGGACAGGCCTTGGCTACACCTTC
CDR3: CASSSAGTGLGYTF

J: TRBJ2-2
size: medium-sized
D: TRBD2
V: TRBV5-1
DNA: TGCGCCAGCAGCTTGGAACTAGCGGTCCTCACCGGGGAGCTGTTTTTT
CDR3: CASSLELAVLTGELFF

J: TRBJ2-7
size: .
D: .
V: TRBV2
DNA: TGTGCCAGCAGCACCCTCAGCGAGCAGTACTTC
CDR3: CASSTLSEQYF

J: TRBJ1-1
size: .
D: .
V: TRBV14
DNA: TGTGCCAGCAGCCAAGGTATAGGGAGCGTTTACACTGAAGCTTTCTTT
CDR3: CASSQGIGSVYTEAFF

J: TRBJ2-7
size: many
D: .
V: TRBV30
DNA: TGTGCCTGGAGACGCGCAGGACTTCGAGTCCTTGAGCAGTACTTC
CDR3: CAWRRAGLRVLEQYF

J: TRBJ2-6
size: few
D: .
V: TRBV7-6
DNA: TGTGCCAGCAGCCCAGGAGGGACTGGGGCCAACGTCCTGACTTTC
CDR3: CASSPGGTGANVLTF

J: TRBJ1-2
size: .
D: .
V: TRBV5-6
DNA: TGTGCCAGCAGCCCACCGGGGAGCATCTATGGCTACACCTTC
CDR3: CASSPPGSIYGYTF

J: TRBJ1-5
size: .
D: .
V: TRBV7-2
DNA: TGTGCCAGCAGCTTATCACGCAGAGCTAATCAGCCCCAGCATTTT
CDR3: CASSLSRRANQPQHF

J: TRBJ1-1
size: once
D: TRBD1
V: TRBV2
DNA: TGTGCCAGCAGTCCGAACAGGGGAACTCTAGTGAACACTGAAGCTTTCTTT
CDR3: CASSPNRGTLVNTEAFF

J: TRBJ1-4
size: .
D: .
V: TRBV5-1
DNA: TGCGCCAGCAGCTTGGAGACCCCCGAAAAACTGTTTTTT
CDR3: CASSLETPEKLFF

J: TRBJ1-5
size: .
D: .
V: TRBV9
DNA: TGTGCCAGCAGCGTAGATGCGAATCAGCCCCAGCATTTT
CDR3: CASSVDANQPQHF

J: TRBJ2-4
size: .
D: .
V: TRBV29-1
DNA: TGCAGCGTTGAAGCTCCTTCAAACATTCAGTACTTC
CDR3: CSVEAPSNIQYF

J: TRBJ2-3
size: few
D: .
V: TRBV20-1
DNA: TGCAGTGCGGAAGGGAGGGATACGCAGTATTTT
CDR3: CSAEGRDTQYF

J: TRBJ1-5
size: .
D: .
V: TRBV5-4
DNA: TGTGCCAGCAGCTTGGGAGGCAGGGGCGATCAGCCCCAGCATTTT
CDR3: CASSLGGRGDQPQHF

J: TRBJ1-1
size: .
D: .
V: TRBV6-6
DNA: TGTGCCAGCAAGGGCAGGAACACTGAAGCTTTCTTT
CDR3: CASKGRNTEAFF

J: TRBJ1-1
size: .
D: .
V: TRBV5-1
DNA: TGCGCCAGCAGCCATACAGGGCTCAACACTGAAGCTTTCTTT
CDR3: CASSHTGLNTEAFF

J: TRBJ2-7
size: .
D: TRBD1
V: TRBV14
DNA: TGTGCCAGCAGCACCCGGACAGGGAAAGTATCCGAGCAGTACTTC
CDR3: CASSTRTGKVSEQYF

J: TRBJ2-7
size: .
D: TRBD1
V: TRBV10-3
DNA: TGTGCCATCAGCTCGACAGGGGGCAGCTCCTACGAGCAGTACTTC
CDR3: CAISSTGGSSYEQYF

J: TRBJ2-7
size: few
D: .
V: TRBV5-4
DNA: TGTGCCAGCAGCATTCCCGGGACCATATACGAGCAGTACTTC
CDR3: CASSIPGTIYEQYF

J: TRBJ2-5
size: .
D: TRBD1
V: TRBV18
DNA: TGTGCCAGCTCACGGGACAGGGGCGGTGAGACCCAGTACTTC
CDR3: CASSRDRGGETQYF

J: TRBJ1-2
size: .
D: .
V: TRBV19
DNA: TGTGCCAGTAGTATAGATAACAGATCTAACTATGGCTACACCTTC
CDR3: CASSIDNRSNYGYTF

J: TRBJ1-5
size: .
D: .
V: TRBV7-9
DNA: TGTGCCAGCAGCGTGGATGGGGGCAGCAATCAGCCCCAGCATTTT
CDR3: CASSVDGGSNQPQHF

J: TRBJ2-7
size: .
D: TRBD2
V: TRBV28
DNA: TGTGCCAGCAGTTTCCGGACTAGCGGGGGGGCCTACGAGCAGTACTTC
CDR3: CASSFRTSGGAYEQYF

J: TRBJ1-1
size: .
D: .
V: TRBV19
DNA: TGTGCCAGTAGCATTCTAACTGAAGCTTTCTTT
CDR3: CASSILTEAFF

J: TRBJ1-4
size: .
D: .
V: TRBV10-3
DNA: TGTGCCATCAGTGAGAAGAGGGGCACGGGGAATGAAAAACTGTTTTTT
CDR3: CAISEKRGTGNEKLFF

J: TRBJ2-3
size: few
D: .
V: TRBV7-2
DNA: TGTGCCAGCATTGAAGGGGGAGCATCAGATACGCAGTATTTT
CDR3: CASIEGGASDTQYF

J: TRBJ1-2
size: .
D: TRBD1
V: TRBV7-9
DNA: TGTGCCAGCAGCCTACAGGGGGCGGAAGGCTACACCTTC
CDR3: CASSLQGAEGYTF

J: TRBJ1-6
size: .
D: .
V: TRBV6-6
DNA: TGTGCCAGCAGTTACATGGCAGTGGTGGACTCACCCCTCCACTTT
CDR3: CASSYMAVVDSPLHF

J: TRBJ1-6
size: .
D: .
V: TRBV19
DNA: TGTGCCAGTAGTATCGAGGGGAATTCACCCCTCCACTTT
CDR3: CASSIEGNSPLHF

J: TRBJ1-2
size: .
D: .
V: TRBV11-2
DNA: TGTGCCAGCAGCTTAGCTTCAGGGTGGTATGGCTACACCTTC
CDR3: CASSLASGWYGYTF

J: TRBJ2-1
size: .
D: .
V: TRBV9
DNA: TGTGCCAGCAGCGCGGGGGTAGTCCTTACCAATGAGCAGTTCTTC
CDR3: CASSAGVVLTNEQFF

J: TRBJ2-5
size: .
D: TRBD2
V: TRBV7-2
DNA: TGTGCCAGCAGATCCCAGCGGGGTCAAGAGACCCAGTACTTC
CDR3: CASRSQRGQETQYF

J: TRBJ2-3
size: .
D: .
V: TRBV10-3
DNA: TGTGCCATCAAGGCGGGGGCGTGGGGCCCACCTAGCACAGATACGCAGTATTTT
CDR3: CAIKAGAWGPPSTDTQYF

J: TRBJ2-7
size: .
D: .
V: TRBV11-2
DNA: TGTGCCAGCAGCTTAGCTGGGGGCGAGCAGTACTTC
CDR3: CASSLAGGEQYF

J: TRBJ2-5
size: .
D: .
V: TRBV30
DNA: TGTGCCTGGAGTGTACAGCTCGGGAGCCAAGAGACCCAGTACTTC
CDR3: CAWSVQLGSQETQYF

J: TRBJ2-1
size: many
D: .
V: TRBV5-1
DNA: TGCGCCAGCAAAGAGCAGCAGGATGAGCAGTTCTTC
CDR3: CASKEQQDEQFF

J: TRBJ2-1
size: .
D: TRBD2
V: TRBV7-3
DNA: TGTGCCAGCAGCACTAGCGGGGTCAATGAGCAGTTCTTC
CDR3: CASSTSGVNEQFF

J: TRBJ2-7
size: .
D: TRBD1
V: TRBV19
DNA: TGTGCCAGTAGTATATCTCGAGTGGGGACAGGGGTTGCCTACGAGCAGTACTTC
CDR3: CASSISRVGTGVAYEQYF

J: TRBJ1-2
size: .
D: TRBD1
V: TRBV6-6
DNA: TGTGCCAGCAGTTGGGAAAGACAGGGAACCGGCTACACCTTC
CDR3: CASSWERQGTGYTF

J: TRBJ1-6
size: few
D: .
V: TRBV7-2
DNA: TGTGCCAGCAGCCGATGGTCGGCAGGACTCAATTCACCCCTCCACTTT
CDR3: CASSRWSAGLNSPLHF

J: TRBJ2-2
size: .
D: .
V: TRBV10-3
DNA: TGTGCCATCAGTGTAGGGGGGGCCGGGGAGCTGTTTTTT
CDR3: CAISVGGAGELFF

J: TRBJ1-1
size: few
D: TRBD1
V: TRBV6-1
DNA: TGTGCCAGCATTGAAAGGGCAGGGGGCGGAACTGAAGCTTTCTTT
CDR3: CASIERAGGGTEAFF

J: TRBJ2-3
size: once
D: .
V: TRBV5-1
DNA: TGCGCCAGCAGCTTGGAGGATGATACGCAGTATTTT
CDR3: CASSLEDDTQYF

J: TRBJ1-2
size: .
D: .
V: TRBV7-2
DNA: TGTGCCAGCAGCTTACTAGCGGGCGGCTACACCTTC
CDR3: CASSLLAGGYTF

J: TRBJ1-1
size: .
D: .
V: TRBV28
DNA: TGTGCCAGCAGTGCCGCCGCGGGTGGCACTGAAGCTTTCTTT
CDR3: CASSAAAGGTEAFF

J: TRBJ1-6
size: .
D: .
V: TRBV5-1
DNA: TGCGCCATCCCCCTGACGGGGGGCATGTCCTATAATTCACCCCTCCACTTT
CDR3: CAIPLTGGMSYNSPLHF

J: TRBJ2-7
size: .
D: TRBD1
V: TRBV2
DNA: TGTGCCAGCAGTGGACAGGGTGGAACCTACGAGCAGTACTTC
CDR3: CASSGQGGTYEQYF

J: TRBJ2-1
size: .
D: TRBD2
V: TRBV2
DNA: TGTGCCAGCGGGGGGACTAGCGGGAGGGACGGTGAGCAGTTCTTC
CDR3: CASGGTSGRDGEQFF

J: TRBJ2-3
size: .
D: .
V: TRBV4-3
DNA: TGCGCCAGCAGCCAAGAATGGACCTCTAGCACAGATACGCAGTATTTT
CDR3: CASSQEWTSSTDTQYF

J: TRBJ1-2
size: .
D: TRBD1
V: TRBV9
DNA: TGTGCCAGCAGCGTAGCTCCCGGGACAGGGGACTATGGCTACACCTTC
CDR3: CASSVAPGTGDYGYTF

J: TRBJ2-7
size: .
D: TRBD2
V: TRBV6-6
DNA: TGTGCCACCCGGGAGGGGTCCATCTCCTACGAGCAGTACTTC
CDR3: CATREGSISYEQYF

J: TRBJ2-2
size: few
D: .
V: TRBV6-6
DNA: TGTGCCAGCAGTTACAGGGGGGGGAGCGGGGAGCTGTTTTTT
CDR3: CASSYRGGSGELFF

J: TRBJ2-3
size: .
D: .
V: TRBV6-4
DNA: TGTGCCAGCAGTACTAGTTCCTTCACAGATACGCAGTATTTT
CDR3: CASSTSSFTDTQYF

J: TRBJ2-1
size: once
D: .
V: TRBV5-4
DNA: TGTGCCAGCAGCACCCCCTTCGGGACCAGCTCCTACAATGAGCAGTTCTTC
CDR3: CASSTPFGTSSYNEQFF

J: TRBJ2-7
size: .
D: TRBD2
V: TRBV4-2
DNA: TGTGCCAGCAGCCAAGATGCGGGAGGCTACGAGCAGTACTTC
CDR3: CASSQDAGGYEQYF

J: TRBJ1-5
size: .
D: .
V: TRBV18
DNA: TGTGCCAGCCCCGGTGGGCACGATCCGGACAATCAGCCCCAGCATTTT
CDR3: CASPGGHDPDNQPQHF